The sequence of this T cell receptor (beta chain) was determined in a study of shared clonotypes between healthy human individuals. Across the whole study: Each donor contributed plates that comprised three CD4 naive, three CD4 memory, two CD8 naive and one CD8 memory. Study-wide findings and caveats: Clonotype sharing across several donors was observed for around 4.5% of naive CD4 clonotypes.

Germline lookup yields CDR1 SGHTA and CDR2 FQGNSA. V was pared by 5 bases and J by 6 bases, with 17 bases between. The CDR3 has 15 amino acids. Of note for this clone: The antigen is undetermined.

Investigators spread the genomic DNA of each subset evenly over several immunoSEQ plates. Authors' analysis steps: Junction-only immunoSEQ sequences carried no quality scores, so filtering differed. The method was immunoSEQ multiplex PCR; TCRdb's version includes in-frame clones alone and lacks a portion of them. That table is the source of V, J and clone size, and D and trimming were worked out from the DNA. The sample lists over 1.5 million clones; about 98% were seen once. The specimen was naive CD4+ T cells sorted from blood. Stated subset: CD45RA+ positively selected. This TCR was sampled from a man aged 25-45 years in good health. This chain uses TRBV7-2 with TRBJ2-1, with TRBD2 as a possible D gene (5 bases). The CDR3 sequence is CASSPKLPGFNEQFF. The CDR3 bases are TGTGCCAGCAGCCCTAAGCTCCCGGGATTCAATGAGCAGTTCTTC.